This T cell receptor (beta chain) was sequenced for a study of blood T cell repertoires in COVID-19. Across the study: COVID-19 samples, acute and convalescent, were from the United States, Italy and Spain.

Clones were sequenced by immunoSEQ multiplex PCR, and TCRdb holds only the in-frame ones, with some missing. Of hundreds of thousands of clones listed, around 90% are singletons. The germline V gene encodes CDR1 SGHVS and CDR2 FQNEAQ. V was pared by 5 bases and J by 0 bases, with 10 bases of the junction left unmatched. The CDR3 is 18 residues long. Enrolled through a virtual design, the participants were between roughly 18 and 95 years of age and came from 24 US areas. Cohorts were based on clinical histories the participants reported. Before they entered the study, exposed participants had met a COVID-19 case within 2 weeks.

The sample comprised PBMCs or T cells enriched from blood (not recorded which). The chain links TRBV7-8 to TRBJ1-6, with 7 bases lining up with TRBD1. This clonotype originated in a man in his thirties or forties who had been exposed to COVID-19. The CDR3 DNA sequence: TGTGCCAGCAGCACCCGGGACAGAACTAGCTCCTATAATTCACCCCTCCACTTT. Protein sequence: CASSTRDRTSSYNSPLHF.